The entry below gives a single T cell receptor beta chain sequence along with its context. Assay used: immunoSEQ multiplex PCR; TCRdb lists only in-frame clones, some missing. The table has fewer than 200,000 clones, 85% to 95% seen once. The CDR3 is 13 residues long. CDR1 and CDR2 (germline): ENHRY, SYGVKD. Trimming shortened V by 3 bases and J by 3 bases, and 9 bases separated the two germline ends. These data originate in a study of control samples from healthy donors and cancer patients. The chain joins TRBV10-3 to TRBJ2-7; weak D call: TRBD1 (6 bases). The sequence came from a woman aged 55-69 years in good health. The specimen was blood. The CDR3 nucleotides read TGTGCCATCAGTGAATTAGGGGGCTACGAGCAGTACTTC. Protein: CAISELGGYEQYF.